This T cell receptor beta chain was captured by sequencing in a study of blood T cells in healthy people across ages. The CDR3 contains 13 residues. Germline loops: CDR1 SGHTA, CDR2 FQGNSA. Between the trimmed V and J ends, which lost 5 bases and 9 bases, there was a span of 14 bases. A sample-barcoded 5' primer and a J-beta primer mix were used in a second PCR of roughly 7 to 11 cycles. TCRdb re-analysed the 5' RACE reads in MiXCR, keeping a single row per CDR3 protein. The data hold more than 750,000 distinct CDR3 sequences, with 25% to 35% observed a single time. The sample holds many counts of this clonotype. The same sample was also studied in work on T cells of mothers and their children.

This receptor was obtained from a middle-aged woman in good health. The rearrangement uses TRBV7-2 and TRBJ2-1, with unresolved D. What was sequenced was blood. CDR3 region: CASSPVRWIEQFF. The DNA of the CDR3 is TGTGCCAGCAGCCCCGTCCGGTGGATTGAGCAGTTCTTC.